The clone carrying this T cell receptor beta chain was seen a handful of times. The antigen remains undetermined. V lost 2 bases, J lost 4 bases, and 8 bases lay in between. Germline loops: CDR1 SGHTA, CDR2 FQGNSA. This CDR3 contains 14 residues. These data are taken from a study of blood T cells in healthy people across ages. Notes on the study in general: Both naive CD4+ cell counts and diversity were greater in long-lived donors than in aged donors. Donor CMV infection status was unknown, possibly confounding age-related changes in expanded clonotypes. Per million T cells, TCR beta diversity dropped about linearly as age rose.

A second 7 to 11 cycle PCR used barcoded and J-beta primers. All cDNA molecules were each tagged by a template-switch adaptor with 12 random nucleotides. TCRdb processed the 5' RACE reads anew with MiXCR; each CDR3 protein has one entry. The sample has hundreds of thousands of distinct CDR3 sequences, about 37% seen once. V usage is TRBV7-2 and J usage is TRBJ1-4, with D unclear. Sequenced sample: blood. The receptor comes from a man between 18 and 29 years old in good health. CDR3 coding DNA: TGTGCCAGCAGCTTACTGGCCCGTAATGAAAAACTGTTTTTT. Translated, it gives CASSLLARNEKLFF.